Listed here are 25 T cell receptor beta chains from one sample, sequenced in a study of CD8 T cells in ankylosing spondylitis. Findings of the study overall: A TCR beta motif made of several highly homologous variants seemed typical of ankylosing spondylitis blood.

TCRdb re-called the 5' RACE reads through MiXCR, storing one row per CDR3 protein. The repertoire holds about 500,000 distinct CDR3 sequences, with about an eighth as singletons. No cognate antigen is known for these TCRs. The sequenced sample consisted of blood, either unsorted or a sorted T cell fraction (not recorded which). These TCRs come from a male donor with ankylosing spondylitis.

V is TRBV20-1 and J is TRBJ2-1; the match to TRBD2 covers 11 bases. V lost 7 bases to trimming and J lost 2 bases; unmatched junction nucleotides: 4. Germline V gene sequence: CDR1 DFQATT, CDR2 SNEGSKA (reference sequence). This CDR3 contains 14 residues. In DNA form, the CDR3 reads TGCAGTGGACTAGCGGGACAGACCTACAATGAGCAGTTCTTC. Its translation: CSGLAGQTYNEQFF.

This clonotype has a handful of counts. The genes are TRBV20-1 and TRBJ2-7; D might be TRBD1 or TRBD2, each matching 5 bases. Trimming took off 4 bases at V and 6 bases at J, with 19 bases between the two ends. CDR3 length equals 14 residues. In germline, CDR1 is DFQATT, CDR2 SNEGSKA (reference sequence). CDR3 protein: CSATRDPGWGEQYV. CDR3 sequence (DNA): TGCAGTGCTACCCGGGACCCCGGATGGGGCGAGCAGTACGTC.

This clonotype was found a few times. The chain links TRBV4-1 to TRBJ2-3, with 7 bases lining up with TRBD1. The V and J ends lost 6 bases and 4 bases, in that order; junction bases with no gene match: 4. The CDR3 sequence is 13 residues long. Germline V gives CDR1 MGHRA, CDR2 YSYEKL. CDR3 DNA: TGCGCCAGCAGGCGACAGGGCGCAGATACGCAGTATTTT. Its translation: CASRRQGADTQYF.

This clonotype was observed many times. This chain links TRBV20-1 with TRBJ2-2, with D perhaps matching TRBD1 or TRBD2 (5 bases each). The germline V gene has CDR1 DFQATT and CDR2 SNEGSKA (reference sequence). Trimming stripped 2 bases from V and 5 bases from J, with 12 bases between. The CDR3 loop spans 14 amino acids. The CDR3 DNA sequence: TGCAGTGCTAGATCGGGGCTGGCAACCGGGGAGCTGTTTTTT. It specifies CSARSGLATGELFF.

This chain uses TRBV5-5 with TRBJ2-7, with D perhaps TRBD1 or TRBD2 (5 bases each). Deletions cut 6 bases from V and 1 base from J, with 8 bases between. Per germline, CDR1 SGHKS and CDR2 YYEKEE (reference sequence). The CDR3 is made up of 12 amino acids. The DNA of the CDR3 is TGTGCCAGCATGAGGGGATCCTACGAGCAGTACTTC. This translates into CASMRGSYEQYF. Based on the CDR3 plus reference TRBV5-5 and TRBJ2-7, the full variable domain is DAGVTQSPTHLIKTRGQQVTLRCSPISGHKSVSWYQQVLGQGPQFIFQYYEKEERGRGNFPDRFSARQFPNYSSELNVNALLLGDSALYLCASMRGSYEQYFGPGTRLTVT.

V is TRBV4-2 and J is TRBJ2-7; a possible D gene is TRBD2 (5 bases). The length of the CDR3 is 15 residues. Trimming cost V 4 bases and J 2 bases, with 15 bases left between them. Germline CDR1 and CDR2: LGHNA and YNFKEQ. This CDR3 reads CASSPPGSGAYEQYF. The CDR3, as DNA: TGTGCCAGCAGCCCACCGGGGAGCGGTGCCTACGAGCAGTACTTC.

This clonotype was picked up a small number of times. CDR3 protein: CASSITGVTGELFF. DNA of the CDR3: TGTGCCAGCAGCATTACAGGGGTCACCGGGGAGCTGTTTTTT. This chain links TRBV2 with TRBJ2-2, with 7 bases fitting TRBD1. The CDR3 runs 14 residues. After removal of 6 bases from V and 4 bases from J, the junction contained 5 bases not matched to a gene. In germline, CDR1 is SNHLY, CDR2 FYNNEI.

There are many counts of this clonotype. V is TRBV5-1 and J is TRBJ2-3, with D tentatively TRBD1 or TRBD2 (5 bases each). V was trimmed by 0 bases and J by 3 bases, leaving 8 bases between them. The CDR3 runs 14 residues. CDR1 and CDR2 (germline): SGHRS, YFSETQ. The CDR3 protein is CASSLGDGTDTQYF. CDR3 DNA sequence: TGCGCCAGCAGCTTGGGGGACGGTACAGATACGCAGTATTTT.

Many counts were recorded for this clonotype. The J gene is TRBJ2-7, the V gene TRBV29-1; possibly TRBD1 for D (6 bases). The V gene's germline CDR1 is SQVTM and CDR2 ANQGSEA. The CDR3 is 13 residues long. The germline V and J ends were trimmed by 6 bases and 1 base, with 13 bases remaining between them. The chain's CDR3 is CSVCRGRSYEQYF. The CDR3 DNA is TGCAGCGTCTGCAGGGGTAGGTCCTACGAGCAGTACTTC.

The chain recombines TRBV20-1 with TRBJ2-1, with TRBD2 as a possible D gene (6 bases). The V and J ends lost 3 bases and 6 bases respectively, with 21 bases between them. This CDR3 has 16 residues. The germline V gene has CDR1 DFQATT and CDR2 SNEGSKA (reference sequence). CDR3 sequence (DNA): TGCAGTGCTAGCGGTCCCGGGACCTCAGCGGGCAATGAGCAGTTCTTC. Amino acids: CSASGPGTSAGNEQFF.

This chain links TRBV27 with TRBJ1-6; 8 bases are shared with TRBD1. Unmatched junction bases numbered 4, after V lost 5 bases and J lost 7 bases. The CDR3 has 14 amino acids. Looked up from germline, CDR1 is MNHEY and CDR2 is SMNVEV (reference sequence). In nucleotides, the CDR3 is TGTGCCAGCAGTCTTCACAGGGGGAATTCACCCCTCCACTTT. This translates into CASSLHRGNSPLHF.

This clonotype was counted a few times. This chain joins TRBV19 and TRBJ2-2, with D maybe TRBD2 (6 bases). The CDR3 is 16 amino acids. V was shortened by 3 bases and J by 4 bases, with 15 bases between the two germline ends. Per germline, CDR1 LNHDA and CDR2 SQIVND (reference sequence). The CDR3 sequence: CASSIPSAYLTGELFF. The CDR3 DNA reads TGTGCCAGTAGTATCCCTAGCGCCTATCTCACCGGGGAGCTGTTTTTT.

The rearrangement uses TRBV10-3 and TRBJ2-1; TRBD2 aligns across 10 bases. Germline trimming cut 2 bases from V and 12 bases from J; bases unmatched to any gene: 10. Germline CDR1 ENHRY, CDR2 SYGVKD. This CDR3 contains 15 residues. CDR3 loop: CAISEAASGSLRQFF. As DNA, the CDR3 is TGTGCCATCAGTGAGGCGGCTAGCGGGAGCTTAAGGCAGTTCTTC.

This clonotype was seen repeatedly, ten times or more. The J gene is TRBJ2-3, the V gene TRBV7-9; D perhaps matches TRBD2 (5 bases). CDR3 size: 14 residues. V lost 6 bases and J lost 2, with 12 bases in between. Looked up from germline, CDR1 is SEHNR and CDR2 is FQNEAQ (reference sequence). Here the CDR3 reads CASRTQADTDTQYF. The CDR3 DNA follows: TGTGCCAGCAGAACACAAGCGGACACAGATACGCAGTATTTT.

The V call is TRBV20-1, the J call TRBJ1-1; D not resolved. CDR3 size: 14 residues. Germline V gives CDR1 DFQATT, CDR2 SNEGSKA (reference sequence). Trimming removed 1 base at V and 4 bases at J, with 13 bases between. CDR3 sequence reads: CSARVVEGPTEAFF. The CDR3, as DNA: TGCAGTGCTAGAGTTGTGGAGGGCCCCACTGAAGCTTTCTTT.

This clonotype was detected a few times. With a much larger clone just one base away, this may be a read error. Here the CDR3 DNA reads TGCGCCAGCAGCTCCCGGATGAACACTGAAGCTTTCTTT. It translates to CASSSRMNTEAFF. The chain employs TRBV5-1 and TRBJ1-1; no reliable D call. The CDR3 runs 13 residues. The V gene's germline CDR1 is SGHRS and CDR2 YFSETQ. V was clipped by 3 bases and J by 0 bases, with 6 bases between them.

This clonotype was seen ten or more times. V gene TRBV5-1 combines with J gene TRBJ1-1; TRBD1 matches at 9 bases. J lost 5 bases, V lost 3 bases, and 5 bases had no gene match. The germline CDR1 and CDR2 sequences are SGHRS and YFSETQ. CDR3 length: 14 amino acids. CDR3 in amino acids: CASSSTGGMTEAFF. Here the CDR3 DNA reads TGCGCCAGCAGCTCGACAGGGGGTATGACTGAAGCTTTCTTT.

This chain uses TRBV20-1 with TRBJ2-2; 7 bases are shared with TRBD1. V gave up 5 bases and J gave up 0 bases; unmatched junction bases: 6. The germline gives CDR1 DFQATT, CDR2 SNEGSKA (reference sequence). The length of the CDR3 is 15 residues. CDR3 protein: CSASRTGSNTGELFF. CDR3 DNA sequence: TGCAGTGCTTCCCGGACAGGTTCGAACACCGGGGAGCTGTTTTTT.

The table lists this clonotype with a few counts. The rearrangement links TRBV11-2 to TRBJ1-5; no clear D. This CDR3 has 14 amino acids. The V end lost 3 bases, the J end lost 3 bases, and 9 bases lay between the germline ends. CDR1 is SGHAT, CDR2 FQNNGV, per germline. CDR3 residues: CASSLVPTNQPQHF. The DNA for the CDR3 is TGTGCCAGCAGCTTGGTACCCACCAATCAGCCCCAGCATTTT.

This chain uses TRBV10-3 with TRBJ2-1; 7 nucleotides agree with TRBD1. The CDR3 is made up of 14 amino acids. CDR1 and CDR2 (germline): ENHRY, SYGVKD. The V and J ends lost 8 bases and 3 bases, in that order; junction bases with no gene match: 7. CDR3 in DNA: TGTGCCATCGCCTGGGCAGGGGGCTACAATGAGCAGTTCTTC. Protein: CAIAWAGGYNEQFF.

This clonotype was observed many times. For the CDR3, the DNA is TGCGCCAGCAGCTTAACCGGGACAGGGGGAAATGGCTACACCTTC. Residues: CASSLTGTGGNGYTF. The genes are TRBV5-1 and TRBJ1-2, with 11 bases aligning to TRBD1. The germline V gene has CDR1 SGHRS and CDR2 YFSETQ. The CDR3 loop spans 15 amino acids. The V segment lost 2 bases and the J segment 6 bases; nucleotides outside the gene matches: 6.

A few counts support this clonotype. The genes are TRBV5-6 and TRBJ1-4; D is possibly TRBD1 (6 bases). Trimming shortened V by 4 bases and J by 3 bases, and 13 bases separated the two germline ends. Germline lookup yields CDR1 SGHDT and CDR2 YYEEEE. The CDR3 totals 15 residues. CDR3 DNA sequence: TGTGCCAGCAGCGTCGGACAGCTGGCTAATGAAAAACTGTTTTTT. Its protein is CASSVGQLANEKLFF. The variable domain in full, completed from reference TRBV5-6 and TRBJ1-4, reads DAGVTQSPTHLIKTRGQQVTLRCSPKSGHDTVSWYQQALGQGPQFIFQYYEEEERQRGNFPDRFSGHQFPNYSSELNVNALLLGDSALYLCASSVGQLANEKLFFGSGTQLSVL.

This clonotype showed up many times. The chain joins TRBV10-3 to TRBJ2-1, with TRBD2 matching over 10 bases. The CDR3 is 14 residues long. Germline V gene sequence: CDR1 ENHRY, CDR2 SYGVKD. V lost 9 bases and J lost 6; bases outside the gene matches: 8. The CDR3 coding sequence is TGTGCCATTGAGAGAGCGGGAGGGCCCAATGAGCAGTTCTTC. Translating it yields CAIERAGGPNEQFF.

This clonotype has more than one count but fewer than ten. This chain uses TRBV12-3 or TRBV12-4 with TRBJ1-2; the D is unclear. The CDR3 is made up of 13 amino acids. V was pared by 2 bases and J by 8 bases, with 12 bases between. The chain's CDR3 is CASSLTTPRGYTF. Here the CDR3 DNA reads TGTGCCAGCAGTTTAACCACACCCCGAGGCTACACCTTC.

This clonotype appeared a few times. The chain combines TRBV7-6 with TRBJ2-3; D might be TRBD2 (5 bases). The CDR3 runs 16 residues. Germline V gene lookup returns CDR1 SGHVS and CDR2 FNYEAQ. Trimming left V 5 bases short and J 3 bases short, with 18 bases between. CDR3 region: CASSPSLAHPTDTQYF. The CDR3 DNA sequence: TGTGCCAGCAGCCCTTCGCTAGCCCACCCGACAGATACGCAGTATTTT.